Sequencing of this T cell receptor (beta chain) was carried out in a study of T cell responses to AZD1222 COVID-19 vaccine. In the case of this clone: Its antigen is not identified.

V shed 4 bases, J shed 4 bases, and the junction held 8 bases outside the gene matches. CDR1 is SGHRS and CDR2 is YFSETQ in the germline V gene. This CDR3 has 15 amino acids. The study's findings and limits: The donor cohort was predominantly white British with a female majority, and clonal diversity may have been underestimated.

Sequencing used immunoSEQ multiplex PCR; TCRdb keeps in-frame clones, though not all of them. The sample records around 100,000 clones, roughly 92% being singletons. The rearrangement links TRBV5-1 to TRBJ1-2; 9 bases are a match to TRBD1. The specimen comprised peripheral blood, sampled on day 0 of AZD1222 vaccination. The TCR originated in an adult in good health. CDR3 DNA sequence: TGCGCCAGCAGCGATCTTTACAGGGGGCCCTATGGCTACACCTTC. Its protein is CASSDLYRGPYGYTF.